This T cell receptor (beta chain) was identified in a study of shared clonotypes between healthy human individuals. The protocol was immunoSEQ multiplex PCR, while the TCRdb copy is restricted to in-frame clones and leaves out a portion. This sample has about 2.2 million clones; 90% to 95% occur once, and the top ten carry under 2%. This CDR3 is built from 15 residues. After removal of 1 base from V and 4 bases from J, the junction contained 4 bases not matched to a gene. The germline V gene has CDR1 SGHDN and CDR2 FVKESK. The naive CD8 population came from CD45RO-negative cells selected for CCR7, without terminally differentiated effector memory CD45RA+ cells.

The sequence came from a man in his late teens or twenties in good health. Some clones in this sample may be carry-over from other donors' samples. The chain carries TRBV14 and TRBJ1-2; TRBD1 aligns across 9 bases. The source material was naive CD8+ T cells from PBMCs. The CDR3 here is CASSQVGTGPYGYTF. For the CDR3, the DNA is TGTGCCAGCAGCCAAGTGGGGACAGGGCCCTATGGCTACACCTTC.